The 15 T cell receptor beta chains below come from one sample, sequenced in a study of OX40 agonist ivuxolimab in advanced cancers. Sequencing was performed with immunoSEQ multiplex PCR; in TCRdb, only in-frame clones are kept and a portion is missing. The sample contains about 61,000 clones, less than 90% of which appear only once. This specimen was CD4+ or CD8+ T cells sorted from blood, taken in a trial of the OX40 agonist ivuxolimab. The receptors were gathered from an adult with an advanced solid tumor such as melanoma, head and neck, liver or kidney cancer.

This clone was recorded once. The rearrangement joins TRBV9 to TRBJ2-7; TRBD1 or TRBD2 may be the D gene (5 bases each). The CDR3 loop spans 13 amino acids. The V gene lost 1 base and the J gene lost 5 bases, with 10 bases spanning the gap. Looked up from germline, CDR1 is SGDLS and CDR2 is YYNGEE. This CDR3 is CASSVQGADEQYF. The CDR3 DNA sequence: TGTGCCAGCAGCGTACAGGGAGCCGACGAGCAGTACTTC.

V gene TRBV10-3 combines with J gene TRBJ1-1; 8 positions match TRBD1. Germline V CDR1 and CDR2: ENHRY, SYGVKD. The CDR3 loop spans 14 amino acids. Losses at the gene ends were 6 bases for V and 1 base for J; bases not matched to a gene: 4. CDR3 residues: CAIRDRETNTEAFF. DNA for the CDR3: TGTGCCATCAGGGACAGGGAAACGAACACTGAAGCTTTCTTT.

V and J are TRBV28 and TRBJ1-2, with a tentative D call TRBD1 (6 bases). V shed 2 bases and J shed 7 bases, with 14 bases lying between them. Germline assignment: CDR1 MDHEN and CDR2 SYDVKM. This CDR3 contains 14 residues. The CDR3 loop reads CASSLTGRGSGYTF. The CDR3 nucleotides are TGTGCCAGCAGTTTAACCGGCAGGGGAAGTGGCTACACCTTC.

This chain links TRBV6-6 with TRBJ1-2; 7 bases match TRBD1. V lost 8 bases to trimming and J lost 7 bases; unmatched junction nucleotides: 7. The CDR3 runs 12 residues. Germline CDR1 reads MNHNY; CDR2 reads SVGAGI (reference sequence). For the CDR3, the DNA is TGTGCCAGCGGGGAACAGGGGCCTGGCTACACCTTC. It is translated as CASGEQGPGYTF.

This clone has just a few counts. Here the CDR3 reads CASSSAGSYNEQFF. The CDR3 nucleotides read TGTGCCAGCAGTTCGGCAGGGTCCTACAATGAGCAGTTCTTC. The J gene is TRBJ2-1, the V gene TRBV25-1; D is possibly TRBD1 (5 bases). V dropped 5 bases and J dropped 1 base, with 9 bases sitting between them. CDR1 is MGHDK and CDR2 is SYGVNS in the germline V gene. CDR3 length: 14 amino acids.

This clone came up once. This CDR3 reads CASRTSGAGNSPLHF. In DNA, the CDR3 is TGTGCCAGCAGAACCTCCGGGGCAGGGAATTCACCCCTCCACTTT. The chain is built from TRBV7-2 and TRBJ1-6, with D perhaps TRBD1 (5 bases). The CDR3 is 15 amino acids. Germline V lookup: CDR1 SGHTA, CDR2 FQGNSA. V gave up 6 bases and J gave up 7 bases, with 16 bases separating them.

In its sample, this clone was seen once. The genes are TRBV5-1 and TRBJ1-3; tentative D call: TRBD1 (6 bases). The CDR3 consists of 15 residues. CDR1 SGHRS and CDR2 YFSETQ come from the germline V gene. Trimming pared 4 bases from V and 1 base from J, leaving 12 bases between. CDR3 loop: CASSIMGASGNTIYF. In DNA, the CDR3 is TGCGCCAGCAGCATAATGGGGGCATCTGGAAACACCATATATTTT.

The J gene is TRBJ1-1, the V gene TRBV6-5, with TRBD1 identical over 9 bases. Germline trimming cut 6 bases from V and 6 bases from J; bases unmatched to any gene: 11. Per the germline V gene, CDR1 is MNHEY and CDR2 is SVGAGI. CDR3 length: 15 amino acids. The DNA of the CDR3 is TGTGCCAGCAGCTTTACTCCGGGACAGGGTCCTGAAGCTTTCTTT. This codes for CASSFTPGQGPEAFF.

The chain carries TRBV5-6 and TRBJ1-2; 11 bases map to TRBD1. V shed 5 bases, J shed 3 bases, and the junction held 9 bases outside the gene matches. Per the germline V gene, CDR1 is SGHDT and CDR2 is YYEEEE. This CDR3 comprises 16 residues. The CDR3, as DNA: TGTGCCAGCAGTCCTGGACAGGGGGCAGGGTACTATGGCTACACCTTC. Its protein is CASSPGQGAGYYGYTF.

The chain recombines TRBV5-1 with TRBJ1-3; no clear D gene. Trimming shortened V by 4 bases and J by 1 base, and 18 bases separated the two germline ends. The CDR3 is made up of 17 amino acids. Germline values: CDR1 SGHRS, CDR2 YFSETQ. CDR3: CASSQAERERSGNTIYF. As DNA, the CDR3 is TGCGCCAGCAGCCAGGCAGAACGGGAAAGATCTGGAAACACCATATATTTT.

V and J are TRBV9 and TRBJ2-1; 15 positions match TRBD2. V dropped 2 bases and J dropped 9; count of bases not matched to a gene: 3. CDR1 and CDR2 (germline): SGDLS, YYNGEE. The CDR3 sequence is 15 residues long. Here the CDR3 reads CASSVGLAGGVEQFF. The CDR3 DNA reads as TGTGCCAGCAGCGTCGGACTAGCGGGAGGGGTTGAGCAGTTCTTC.

There are a few counts of this clone. For the CDR3, the DNA is TGTGCCTGGAGTGTATCAGGGACCCACAATCAGCCCCAGCATTTT. Encoded protein: CAWSVSGTHNQPQHF. The chain joins TRBV30 to TRBJ1-5, with a possible D match to TRBD1 (5 bases). The germline V gene has CDR1 GTSNPN and CDR2 SVGIG (reference sequence). With 0 bases removed from V and 3 bases from J, the gap between germline ends came to 12 bases. The CDR3 is 15 amino acids.

The chain couples TRBV28 to TRBJ1-1; TRBD1 agrees at 9 bases. CDR3 length: 15 residues. Trimming removed 7 bases from V and 4 bases from J; junction bases left unmatched: 10. Germline CDR1 and CDR2: MDHEN and SYDVKM. The CDR3 region is CASTTPTDRGTEAFF. The CDR3 nucleotides are TGTGCCAGCACCACCCCGACGGACAGGGGCACTGAAGCTTTCTTT.

The CDR3 loop reads CASSLWGGTLTYEQYF. The DNA for the CDR3 is TGTGCCAGCAGCCTCTGGGGGGGGACTTTAACCTACGAGCAGTACTTC. The rearrangement links TRBV14 to TRBJ2-7; 7 bases are a match to TRBD2. This CDR3 region has 16 residues. V dropped 4 bases and J dropped 2; count of bases not matched to a gene: 11. CDR1 is SGHDN and CDR2 is FVKESK in the germline V gene.

A remark on this clone: Here the CDR3 omits its conserved ending phenylalanine or tryptophan, so a read error is the likely source. This chain joins TRBV5-6 and TRBJ1-2; D gene uncertain. The CDR3 length is 12 residues. Germline V lookup: CDR1 SGHDT, CDR2 YYEEEE. The V end was cut by 0 bases, the J end by 5 bases, with 5 bases between. The CDR3 here is CASSLASYGYTL. The CDR3 DNA sequence: TGTGCCAGCAGCTTGGCCTCATATGGCTACACCCTC.